These 6 T cell receptor beta chains were sequenced from one sample in a study of blood T cell repertoires in COVID-19. The table came from immunoSEQ multiplex PCR; TCRdb's copy has only in-frame clones and leaves some out. The sample yields 250,000 or so clones, 80% to 90% seen once. The sequenced sample was peripheral blood. These receptors came from a man between 50 and 59 years old with acute or convalescent COVID-19.

This sequence joins TRBV6-5 and TRBJ1-6; 10 bases map to TRBD1. This CDR3 is 16 amino acids long. The germline CDR1 and CDR2 sequences are MNHEY and SVGAGI. With V trimmed by 2 bases and J by 9 bases, 7 bases remained unmatched. The CDR3 nucleotides read TGTGCCAGCAGTTACGGGACAGGGGCCGAGGGTTCACCCCTCCACTTT. Its translation is CASSYGTGAEGSPLHF.

The chain carries TRBV10-1 and TRBJ2-2, with D maybe TRBD1 (6 bases). The CDR3 extends over 14 amino acids. Trimming cost V 5 bases and J 6 bases, with 13 bases left between them. The germline V gene has CDR1 WNHNN and CDR2 SYGVQD (reference sequence). Written as DNA, the CDR3 is TGCGCCAGCAGTCTAAACAGGGCGGCCGGGGAGCTGTTTTTT. Translated: CASSLNRAAGELFF.

V is TRBV3-1 (or the pseudogene TRBV3-2) and J is TRBJ1-1, with D hard to call. CDR3 length: 11 residues. Germline values: CDR1 LGHDT, CDR2 YNNKEL (reference sequence). V dropped 3 bases and J dropped 7 bases, with 6 bases sitting between them. The CDR3: CASSQSSEAFF. CDR3 DNA sequence: TGTGCCAGCAGCCAGTCTAGTGAAGCTTTCTTT.

This clone occurred once. The chain has TRBV2 and TRBJ1-2, with TRBD1 identical over 7 bases. CDR3 length: 15 amino acids. Trimming at V came to 6 bases and at J to 0 bases, leaving 7 bases not matched to a gene. Looked up from germline, CDR1 is SNHLY and CDR2 is FYNNEI. CDR3 sequence reads: CASRSRTGSNYGYTF. Here the CDR3 DNA reads TGTGCCAGCAGGAGCCGGACAGGCTCTAACTATGGCTACACCTTC.

This chain links TRBV15 with TRBJ2-1; no reliable D call. The germline gives CDR1 LNHNV, CDR2 YYDKDF (reference sequence). The CDR3 is 18 residues long. Deletions cut 1 base from V and 0 bases from J, with 16 bases between. DNA of the CDR3: TGTGCCACCAGCAGAGCCAATCGACGTAGCAGCTCCTACAATGAGCAGTTCTTC. It encodes CATSRANRRSSSYNEQFF.

The V gene is TRBV10-1, the J gene TRBJ2-2; no clear D. The CDR3 spans 15 residues. V lost 0 bases and J lost 3, with 8 bases in between. From germline, CDR1 is WNHNN and CDR2 SYGVQD (reference sequence). The CDR3 nucleotides read TGCGCCAGCAGTGAGTCCGCGGTTTACACCGGGGAGCTGTTTTTT. Translating gives CASSESAVYTGELFF.